Here is one T cell receptor beta chain with its context. This clone was seen only once. Its antigen is still unknown. No clone much larger than this one lies a single base away; base qualities are absent. This specimen belongs to a study of blood T cell repertoires in COVID-19 (dated by TCRdb to the early 2020s). Describing the broader study: The collaborator samples originated in the United States, Italy and Spain and spanned the acute and convalescent phases of COVID-19. The material from the prospective study consisted of cDNA or gDNA derived from T cells, B-cell-depleted T cells, or PBMCs. The dataset comprised deeply sampled blood TCRbeta repertoires from subjects exposed to, actively infected with, or recovered from COVID-19. Samples came from the ongoing ImmuneRACE study (first 160 participants) plus 1,254 subjects from 6 global collaborators. The sample metadata nearly always contained a de-identified subject ID, COVID-19 status, age in years and sex. A freely available public database, intended as a resource for researchers studying the immune response to SARS-CoV-2, is where the repertoires were released. Where available, HLA class I and class II types were taken from metadata supplied by the sample provider and were not determined by assay-based typing.

TCRbeta CDR3 regions were amplified from genomic DNA using the immunoSEQ Assay, a bias-controlled multiplex PCR. Under the source paper's analysis protocol: The number of nucleated cells in each sample was estimated from the amplification of reference gene primers within the assay. To quantify the absolute abundance of each unique TCRbeta CDR3 rearrangement, sequence reads were collapsed and filtered. For each sample, productive Simpson clonality was calculated as the square root of Simpson's diversity index over productive rearrangements. As stored in TCRdb, this immuneACCESS dataset retains in-frame rearrangements with V and J assigned. A fraction of the clones does not appear; measured against another copy, unresolved V genes explain less than half of the discrepancy, and the remainder lacks a known reason. Clone size and V and J calls were adopted from that table, with D and trimming inferred from the DNA. For this sample the table gives 290,000 or so clones, of which roughly 85% were detected only once. 5% of the sample rests with the top ten.

Enrolling through a virtual design, the prospective study's participants ranged in age from roughly 18 to 90 years and lived across 24 United States geographic areas. To assign participants to cohorts, the prospective study relied on clinical history that participants themselves reported in a screening survey and a study questionnaire. A participant counted as exposed if, within 2 weeks of entering the study, that participant had been in contact with someone who had a PCR-confirmed or clinician-diagnosed COVID-19 case. Mobile phlebotomists in the prospective study collected whole blood, serum and a nasopharyngeal or oropharyngeal swab from every participant. Additional blood draws and questionnaires over an approximately two-month period could optionally be provided by prospective study participants. Before DNA extraction, blood samples from the prospective study were shipped at room temperature or frozen.

Study-level results and caveats: Clinical and demographic metadata were provided uncurated, with the amount varying by source and participant.

What was sequenced was PBMCs or T cells enriched from blood (not recorded which). This clonotype was obtained from a middle-aged man who had been exposed to COVID-19.

The CDR3 region has the sequence CASSPAASPMNTEAFF. The nucleotide sequence is given as TGTGCCAGCAGCCCTGCGGCCAGCCCTATGAACACTGAAGCTTTCTTT. The sequence links TRBV7-2 to TRBJ1-1, with the D segment identity uncertain. The CDR3 goes from the cysteine to the phenylalanine over 16 residues. The entry retains the CDR3 DNA only, 48 bases that are in frame from base 1. CDR1 and CDR2, looked up from the germline V gene, are SGHTA and FQGNSA. V sheds 5 bases and J sheds 0 bases, leaving 16 bases between their ends.